The 25 T cell receptor beta chains below were found in one sample sequenced in a study of a mutant IDH1 vaccine in newly diagnosed glioma. Profiling relied on immunoSEQ multiplex PCR, and the TCRdb table lists in-frame clones only, not all of them. The repertoire consists of more than 45,000 clones, with approximately 90% occurring once and the leading ten covering 4.5% to 6%. This sample's time point: week 35, safety follow-up. Every vaccine dose comprised 300 ug of mutant IDH1 20-mer peptide plus topical imiquimod. Their antigen targets remain unknown. The material sequenced was PBMCs, taken from a glioma patient whose treatment included an IDH1 peptide vaccine. The receptor source for this set is a woman aged 40 to 50 with glioma.

The V call is TRBV5-1, the J call TRBJ2-2; TRBD2 agrees at 7 bases. CDR1 is SGHRS and CDR2 is YFSETQ in the germline V gene. The CDR3 is made up of 15 amino acids. The junction had 7 bases not matched to a gene; V was cut back by 4 bases and J by 4 bases. The CDR3 nucleotides read TGCGCCAGCAGCCAGGCGGGAGTTCGCACCGGGGAGCTGTTTTTT. This translates into CASSQAGVRTGELFF.

The J gene is TRBJ1-2, the V gene TRBV2; D unclear. The germline CDR1 and CDR2 sequences are SNHLY and FYNNEI. Trimming cost V 2 bases and J 3 bases, with 7 bases left between them. This CDR3 has 13 residues. CDR3 nucleotide sequence: TGTGCCAGCAGTGAACAGGCTGACTATGGCTACACCTTC. This encodes CASSEQADYGYTF.

The gene calls are TRBV18 and TRBJ1-1, with 7 positions matching TRBD1. Germline loops: CDR1 KGHSH, CDR2 LQKENI. This CDR3 is 14 amino acids long. Germline trimming cut 5 bases from V and 4 bases from J; bases unmatched to any gene: 7. This chain's CDR3 is CASSSGQHLTEAFF. The CDR3 DNA is TGTGCCAGCTCATCGGGACAGCATCTCACTGAAGCTTTCTTT.

This clone occurred once. The V call is TRBV4-3, the J call TRBJ1-2; D gene ambiguous. The germline V and J ends were trimmed by 1 base and 0 bases, with 9 bases remaining between them. The germline gives CDR1 LGHNA, CDR2 YSLEER. The CDR3 contains 15 residues. CDR3 nucleotides: TGCGCCAGCAGCCAAGGTCCAGAGTCTAACTATGGCTACACCTTC. This encodes CASSQGPESNYGYTF.

The chain combines TRBV4-2 with TRBJ2-3; 13 positions match TRBD2. The CDR3 consists of 18 residues. Germline V lookup: CDR1 LGHNA, CDR2 YNFKEQ. Trimming cost V 4 bases and J 0 bases; bases outside gene matches: 7. CDR3 sequence reads: CASSRTSGRGFSTDTQYF. Written as DNA, the CDR3 is TGTGCCAGCAGCCGAACTAGCGGGAGGGGATTTAGCACAGATACGCAGTATTTT.

The genes are TRBV19 and TRBJ1-1; D gene uncertain. Trimming took off 1 base at V and 2 bases at J, with 8 bases between the two ends. CDR1 and CDR2 (germline): LNHDA, SQIVND (reference sequence). There are 14 residues in the CDR3. CDR3: CASSIGGVNTEAFF. CDR3 bases: TGTGCCAGTAGTATAGGTGGCGTAAACACTGAAGCTTTCTTT.

The rearrangement uses TRBV6-5 and TRBJ1-5; D perhaps matches TRBD1 (5 bases). Trimming stripped 2 bases from V and 0 bases from J, with 11 bases between. The germline V gene encodes CDR1 MNHEY and CDR2 SVGAGI. There are 16 residues in the CDR3. The CDR3 bases are TGTGCCAGCAGTTACGGTTCAGGGTTTAGCAATCAGCCCCAGCATTTT. Its protein is CASSYGSGFSNQPQHF.

This clone came up once. The V and J genes are TRBV6-6 and TRBJ2-3; D gene ambiguous. The germline V gene has CDR1 MNHNY and CDR2 SVGAGI (reference sequence). Between the trimmed V and J ends, which lost 6 bases and 3 bases, there was a span of 4 bases. The CDR3 is 11 amino acids. The CDR3 region is CASSHTDTQYF. The CDR3 nucleotides read TGTGCCAGCAGCCATACAGATACGCAGTATTTT.

The V call is TRBV4-2, the J call TRBJ1-2; 7 bases map to TRBD1. Germline V gives CDR1 LGHNA, CDR2 YNFKEQ. The CDR3 consists of 14 residues. With V trimmed by 2 bases and J by 7 bases, 7 bases remained unmatched. CDR3: CASSQPTGAGGYTF. The CDR3 DNA reads as TGTGCCAGCAGCCAACCCACAGGGGCCGGTGGCTACACCTTC.

The chain links TRBV7-2 to TRBJ2-7, with D unclear. Looked up from germline, CDR1 is SGHTA and CDR2 is FQGNSA. The length of the CDR3 is 13 residues. V was clipped by 2 bases and J by 1 base, with 6 bases between them. CDR3: CASSLWQSYEQYF. The CDR3 coding sequence is TGTGCCAGCAGCTTATGGCAGTCCTACGAGCAGTACTTC.

The rearrangement links TRBV7-9 to TRBJ2-5, with 11 bases lining up with TRBD2. The CDR3 sequence is 19 residues long. The V and J ends lost 5 bases and 0 bases, in that order; junction bases with no gene match: 14. Germline V CDR1 and CDR2: SEHNR, FQNEAQ (reference sequence). The CDR3 sequence is CASSRRGPSGGPHQETQYF. The CDR3 region has the DNA TGTGCCAGCAGCCGCCGGGGGCCTAGCGGGGGGCCCCACCAAGAGACCCAGTACTTC.

The chain recombines TRBV4-3 with TRBJ2-1, with 8 bases lining up with TRBD2. The germline CDR1 and CDR2 sequences are LGHNA and YSLEER. V shed 0 bases, J shed 2 bases, and the junction held 6 bases outside the gene matches. CDR3 length: 17 amino acids. The CDR3 spells CASSQDRRGGPYNEQFF. CDR3 DNA sequence: TGCGCCAGCAGCCAAGATCGACGGGGGGGCCCCTACAATGAGCAGTTCTTC.

V is TRBV6-1 and J is TRBJ1-5, with D tentatively TRBD1 (6 bases). The CDR3 extends over 14 amino acids. Germline CDR1 reads MNHNS; CDR2 reads SASEGT. V was shortened by 8 bases and J by 5 bases, with 16 bases between the two germline ends. CDR3 loop: CASAGRGAYQPQHF. The CDR3 coding sequence is TGTGCCAGCGCTGGAAGGGGGGCATATCAGCCCCAGCATTTT.

The V gene is TRBV6-1, the J gene TRBJ1-4; possibly TRBD1 for D (6 bases). V lost 2 bases and J lost 0, with 7 bases in between. CDR1 and CDR2 (germline): MNHNS, SASEGT. This CDR3 has 15 residues. The CDR3 DNA reads TGTGCCAGCAGTGAAAGGGGGGCAACTAATGAAAAACTGTTTTTT. It yields the protein CASSERGATNEKLFF.

The rearrangement uses TRBV2 and TRBJ2-3, with 10 positions matching TRBD1. V dropped 5 bases and J dropped 4; count of bases not matched to a gene: 6. The CDR3 covers 15 residues. The germline CDR1 and CDR2 sequences are SNHLY and FYNNEI. CDR3 amino acids: CASSTDRGRADTQYF. As DNA, the CDR3 is TGTGCCAGCAGTACCGACAGGGGGCGTGCAGATACGCAGTATTTT. Drawing the rest from reference TRBV2 and TRBJ2-3, the complete variable domain is EPEVTQTPSHQVTQMGQEVILRCVPISNHLYFYWYRQILGQKVEFLVSFYNNEISEKSEIFDDQFSVERPDGSNFTLKIRSTKLEDSAMYFCASSTDRGRADTQYFGPGTRLTVL.

The chain carries TRBV28 and TRBJ2-5; 11 bases line up with TRBD2. CDR3 size: 16 residues. V gave up 5 bases and J gave up 5 bases; unmatched junction bases: 10. Germline values: CDR1 MDHEN, CDR2 SYDVKM. The CDR3 protein is CASSLVAGGPRETQYF. Written as DNA, the CDR3 is TGTGCCAGCAGTCTGGTAGCGGGAGGGCCTAGGGAGACCCAGTACTTC. The whole variable domain, filled in from reference TRBV28 and TRBJ2-5, reads DVKVTQSSRYLVKRTGEKVFLECVQDMDHENMFWYRQDPGLGLRLIYFSYDVKMKEKGDIPEGYSVSREKKERFSLILESASTNQTSMYLCASSLVAGGPRETQYFGPGTRLLVL.

This chain uses TRBV4-1 with TRBJ1-2; D is unclear. The CDR3 is made up of 16 amino acids. Germline lookup yields CDR1 MGHRA and CDR2 YSYEKL. Trimming took 0 bases from V and 0 from J, leaving 11 bases between them. The CDR3 sequence is CASSQEPLSANYGYTF. The CDR3 nucleotides are TGCGCCAGCAGCCAAGAACCCCTTTCAGCTAACTATGGCTACACCTTC.

This clone has a single count. V is TRBV6-5 and J is TRBJ1-2; no reliable D call. The V and J ends lost 0 bases and 0 bases respectively, with 8 bases between them. Germline-derived CDR1 and CDR2 are MNHEY and SVGAGI. The CDR3 length is 15 residues. DNA of the CDR3: TGTGCCAGCAGTTACTCCTTATATACTAACTATGGCTACACCTTC. This encodes CASSYSLYTNYGYTF.

The rearrangement uses TRBV5-1 and TRBJ1-4; TRBD1 is a possible D gene (5 bases). CDR3 length equals 15 residues. V shed 2 bases and J shed 0 bases, with 8 bases lying between them. Germline V gives CDR1 SGHRS, CDR2 YFSETQ. CDR3 protein: CASSLQATTNEKLFF. DNA for the CDR3: TGCGCCAGCAGCTTACAGGCCACAACTAATGAAAAACTGTTTTTT.

The V and J genes are TRBV4-3 and TRBJ1-2; 9 nucleotides line up with TRBD1. The germline gives CDR1 LGHNA, CDR2 YSLEER. This CDR3 has 14 residues. J was trimmed by 7 bases and V by 0 bases; bases with no gene match: 3. Written as DNA, the CDR3 is TGCGCCAGCAGCCAAGAGGACAGGGGTTCTGGCTACACCTTC. Translating gives CASSQEDRGSGYTF.

The rearrangement joins TRBV19 to TRBJ2-6; weak D call: TRBD2 (6 bases). The CDR3 totals 17 residues. Germline loops: CDR1 LNHDA, CDR2 SQIVND (reference sequence). The germline V and J ends were trimmed by 6 bases and 0 bases, with 15 bases remaining between them. The CDR3 DNA is TGTGCCAGTAGACCTTGGGGGGTACACTCTGGGGCCAACGTCCTGACTTTC. Translating gives CASRPWGVHSGANVLTF.

The rearrangement joins TRBV6-5 to TRBJ1-3; no firm D call. From germline, CDR1 is MNHEY and CDR2 SVGAGI. This CDR3 contains 15 residues. Trimming left V 0 bases short and J 0 bases short, with 6 bases between. The CDR3 reads CASSYSRGSGNTIYF. As DNA, the CDR3 is TGTGCCAGCAGTTACTCCCGTGGCTCTGGAAACACCATATATTTT.

The gene calls are TRBV5-1 and TRBJ1-1; D possibly corresponds to TRBD1 (5 bases). V was shortened by 4 bases and J by 0 bases, with 13 bases between the two germline ends. Looked up from germline, CDR1 is SGHRS and CDR2 is YFSETQ. The length of the CDR3 is 15 residues. The CDR3 loop reads CASSLDSVMNTEAFF. The CDR3 nucleotides read TGCGCCAGCAGCCTAGACAGCGTCATGAACACTGAAGCTTTCTTT.

This chain links TRBV7-2 with TRBJ2-5, with 7 bases identical to TRBD2. The germline V gene encodes CDR1 SGHTA and CDR2 FQGNSA. The CDR3 consists of 14 residues. The trim removed 7 bases at V and 1 base at J, leaving 6 bases unmatched. The CDR3 DNA reads as TGTGCCAGCACGTGGGGAGGGACCCAAGAGACCCAGTACTTC. This encodes CASTWGGTQETQYF.

As to this clone: A read error may produce the germline difference seen at one junction end. The V and J genes are TRBV7-7 and TRBJ1-4, with D possibly matching TRBD1 (5 bases). From germline, CDR1 is SSHAT and CDR2 FNYEAQ (reference sequence). CDR3 length equals 15 residues. For the CDR3, the DNA is TGTGCTAGCAGCCGCGGGACGGCCCCCGGGGAAAAACTGTTTTTT. This gives the protein CASSRGTAPGEKLFF. Based on the CDR3 plus reference TRBV7-7 and TRBJ1-4, the full variable domain is GAGVSQSPRYKVTKRGQDVTLRCDPISSHATLYWYQQALGQGPEFLTYFNYEAQPDKSGLPSDRFSAERPEGSISTLTIQRTEQRDSAMYRCASSRGTAPGEKLFFGSGTQLSVL.